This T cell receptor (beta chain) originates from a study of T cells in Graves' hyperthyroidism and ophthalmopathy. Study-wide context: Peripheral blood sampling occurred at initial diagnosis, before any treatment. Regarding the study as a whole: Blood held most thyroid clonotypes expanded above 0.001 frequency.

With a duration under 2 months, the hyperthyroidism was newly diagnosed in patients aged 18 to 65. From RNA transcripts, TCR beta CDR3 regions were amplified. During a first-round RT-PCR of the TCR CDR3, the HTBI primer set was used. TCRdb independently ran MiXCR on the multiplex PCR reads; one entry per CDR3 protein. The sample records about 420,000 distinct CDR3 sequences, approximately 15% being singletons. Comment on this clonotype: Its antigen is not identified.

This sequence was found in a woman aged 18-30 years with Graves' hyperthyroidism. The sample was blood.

The CDR3 sequence is CASSLGATSEAFF. The CDR3 DNA is TGCGCCAGCAGCTTGGGGGCCACCTCTGAAGCTTTCTTT. V usage is TRBV5-1 and J usage is TRBJ1-1, with unresolved D. CDR1 and CDR2 from the germline V gene are SGHRS and YFSETQ. The CDR3 spans 13 residues. V shed 0 bases and J shed 6 bases, with 9 bases lying between them.